This TCR beta chain comes out of a study of cytomegalovirus exposure and HLA in healthy donors. Across the whole study: In a later analysis, the 100 to 150 validation repertoires were reported to have used the same platform as the 666 first-cohort repertoires.

Germline assignment: CDR1 SGHRS and CDR2 YFSETQ. V gave up 4 bases and J gave up 4 bases; unmatched junction bases: 5. This CDR3 is 14 amino acids long. Some clones are missing from TCRdb's copy, which holds only in-frame ones; the method was immunoSEQ multiplex PCR. The sample lists 100,000 to 150,000 clones, roughly 89% occurring once. The rearrangement links TRBV5-1 to TRBJ2-3, with 8 bases identical to TRBD1. Sequencing used PBMCs. The TCR comes from a woman under 30 in good health and CMV-seronegative. The CDR3 spells CASSLGQDPDTQYF. The CDR3 nucleotides are TGCGCCAGCAGCCTGGGACAGGACCCAGATACGCAGTATTTT.